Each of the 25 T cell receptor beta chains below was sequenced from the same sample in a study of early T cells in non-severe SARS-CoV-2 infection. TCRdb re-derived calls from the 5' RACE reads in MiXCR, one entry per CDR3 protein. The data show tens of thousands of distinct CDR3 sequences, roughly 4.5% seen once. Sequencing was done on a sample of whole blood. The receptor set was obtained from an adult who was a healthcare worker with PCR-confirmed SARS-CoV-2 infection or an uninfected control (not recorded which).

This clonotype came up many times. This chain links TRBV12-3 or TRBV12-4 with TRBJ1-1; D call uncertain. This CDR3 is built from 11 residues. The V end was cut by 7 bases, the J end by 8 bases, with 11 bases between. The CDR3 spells CASTAEGEAFF. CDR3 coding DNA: TGTGCCAGCACCGCGGAGGGAGAAGCTTTCTTT.

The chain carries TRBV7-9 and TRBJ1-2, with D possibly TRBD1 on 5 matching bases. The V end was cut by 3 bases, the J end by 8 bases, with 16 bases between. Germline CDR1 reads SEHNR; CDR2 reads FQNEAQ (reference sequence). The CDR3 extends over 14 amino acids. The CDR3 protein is CASSLALGADGYTF. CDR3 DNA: TGTGCCAGCAGCTTGGCCCTCGGGGCTGACGGCTACACCTTC.

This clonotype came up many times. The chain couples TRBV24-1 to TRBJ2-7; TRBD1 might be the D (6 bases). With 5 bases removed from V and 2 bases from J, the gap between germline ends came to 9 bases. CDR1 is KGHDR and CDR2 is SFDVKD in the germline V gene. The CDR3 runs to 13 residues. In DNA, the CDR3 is TGTGCCACCAGTGGTGGGGGCGCCTACGAGCAGTACTTC. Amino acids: CATSGGGAYEQYF.

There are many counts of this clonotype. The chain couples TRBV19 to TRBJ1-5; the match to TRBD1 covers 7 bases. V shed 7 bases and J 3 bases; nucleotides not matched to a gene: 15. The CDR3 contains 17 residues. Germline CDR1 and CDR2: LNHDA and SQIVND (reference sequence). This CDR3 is CASTLARGRDTNQPQHF. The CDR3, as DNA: TGTGCCAGTACCCTAGCAAGGGGGCGCGACACCAATCAGCCCCAGCATTTT.

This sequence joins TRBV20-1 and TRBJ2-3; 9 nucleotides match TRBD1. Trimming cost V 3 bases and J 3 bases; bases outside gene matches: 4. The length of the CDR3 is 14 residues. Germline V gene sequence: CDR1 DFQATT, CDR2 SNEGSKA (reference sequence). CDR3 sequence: CSARGTGTTDTQYF. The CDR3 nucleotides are TGCAGTGCTAGGGGGACAGGGACTACAGATACGCAGTATTTT.

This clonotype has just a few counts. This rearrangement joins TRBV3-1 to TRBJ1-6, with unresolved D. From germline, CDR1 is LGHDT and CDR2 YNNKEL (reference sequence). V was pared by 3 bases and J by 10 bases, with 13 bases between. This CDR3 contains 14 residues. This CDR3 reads CASSHGEGRSPLHF. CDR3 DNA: TGTGCCAGCAGCCACGGAGAAGGGCGCTCACCCCTCCACTTT.

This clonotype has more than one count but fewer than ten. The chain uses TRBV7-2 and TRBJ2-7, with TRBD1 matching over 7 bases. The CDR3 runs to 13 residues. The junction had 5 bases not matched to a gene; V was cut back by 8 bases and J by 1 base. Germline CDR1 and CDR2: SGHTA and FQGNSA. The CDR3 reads CASGQDRSYEQYF. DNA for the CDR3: TGTGCCAGCGGACAGGATCGGTCCTACGAGCAGTACTTC.

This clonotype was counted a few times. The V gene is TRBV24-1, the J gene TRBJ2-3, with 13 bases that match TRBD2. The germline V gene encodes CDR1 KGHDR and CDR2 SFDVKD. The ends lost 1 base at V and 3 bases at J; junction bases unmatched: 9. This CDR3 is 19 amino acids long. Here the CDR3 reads CATSDFRTSGGIVTDTQYF. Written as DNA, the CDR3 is TGTGCCACCAGTGATTTTAGGACTAGCGGGGGCATAGTAACAGATACGCAGTATTTT.

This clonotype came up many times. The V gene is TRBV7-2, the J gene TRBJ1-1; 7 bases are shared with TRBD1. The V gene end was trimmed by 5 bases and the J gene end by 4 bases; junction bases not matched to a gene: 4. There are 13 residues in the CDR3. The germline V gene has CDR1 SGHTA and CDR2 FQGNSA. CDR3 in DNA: TGTGCCAGCAGCAATAACAGGGGCACTGAAGCTTTCTTT. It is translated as CASSNNRGTEAFF.

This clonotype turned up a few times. The CDR3 sequence: CASSSGQVGETQYF. DNA of the CDR3: TGTGCCAGCAGCTCGGGACAGGTGGGAGAGACCCAGTACTTC. This sequence joins TRBV7-6 and TRBJ2-5, with 8 bases identical to TRBD1. V trimming: 4 bases; J trimming: 4 bases; junction bases outside the gene matches: 5. In germline, CDR1 is SGHVS, CDR2 FNYEAQ. The CDR3 totals 14 residues.

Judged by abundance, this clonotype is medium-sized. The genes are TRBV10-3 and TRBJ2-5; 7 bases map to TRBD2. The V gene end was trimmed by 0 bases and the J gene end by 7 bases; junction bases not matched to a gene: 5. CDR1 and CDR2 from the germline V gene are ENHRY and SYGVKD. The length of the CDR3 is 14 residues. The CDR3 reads CAISESSSGGTQYF. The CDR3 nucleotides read TGTGCCATCAGTGAGTCGTCTAGCGGAGGGACCCAGTACTTC.

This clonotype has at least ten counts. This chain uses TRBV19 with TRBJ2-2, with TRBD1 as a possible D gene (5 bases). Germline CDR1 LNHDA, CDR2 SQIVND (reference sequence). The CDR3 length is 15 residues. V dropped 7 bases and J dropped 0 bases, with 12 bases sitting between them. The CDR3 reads CASTRTRANTGELFF. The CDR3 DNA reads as TGTGCCAGTACTCGGACACGCGCGAACACCGGGGAGCTGTTTTTT.

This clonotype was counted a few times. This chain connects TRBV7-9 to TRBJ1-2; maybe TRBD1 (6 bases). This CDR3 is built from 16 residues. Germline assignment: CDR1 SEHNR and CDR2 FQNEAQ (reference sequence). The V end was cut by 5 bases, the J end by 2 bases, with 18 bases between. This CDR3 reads CASSREGQGTNYGYTF. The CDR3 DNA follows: TGTGCCAGCAGCCGAGAGGGGCAGGGGACCAACTATGGCTACACCTTC.

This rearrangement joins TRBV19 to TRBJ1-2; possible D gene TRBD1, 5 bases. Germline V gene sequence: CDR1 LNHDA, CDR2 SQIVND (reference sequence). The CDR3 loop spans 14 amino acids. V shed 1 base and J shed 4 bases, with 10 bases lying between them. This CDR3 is CASSIGQGPYGYTF. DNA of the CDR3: TGTGCCAGTAGTATAGGTCAGGGCCCCTATGGCTACACCTTC.

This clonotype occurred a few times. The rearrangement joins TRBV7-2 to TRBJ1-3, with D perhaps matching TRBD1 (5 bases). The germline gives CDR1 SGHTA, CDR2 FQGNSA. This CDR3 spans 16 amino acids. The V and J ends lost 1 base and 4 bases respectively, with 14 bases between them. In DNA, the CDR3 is TGTGCCAGCAGCTTAGAGTATGGGGCCGGCGGAAACACCATATATTTT. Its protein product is CASSLEYGAGGNTIYF.

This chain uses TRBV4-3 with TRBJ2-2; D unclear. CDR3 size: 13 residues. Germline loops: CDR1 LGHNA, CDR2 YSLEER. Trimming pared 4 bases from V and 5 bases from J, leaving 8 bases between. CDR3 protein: CASSLLATGELFF. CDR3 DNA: TGCGCCAGCAGCCTTTTGGCGACCGGGGAGCTGTTTTTT.

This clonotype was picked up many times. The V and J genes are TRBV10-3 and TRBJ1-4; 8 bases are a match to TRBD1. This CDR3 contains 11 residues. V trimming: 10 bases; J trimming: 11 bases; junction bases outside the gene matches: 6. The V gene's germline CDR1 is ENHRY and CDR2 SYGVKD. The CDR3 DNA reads TGTGCCACCAGAACAGGGGGGAAACTGTTTTTT. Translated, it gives CATRTGGKLFF.

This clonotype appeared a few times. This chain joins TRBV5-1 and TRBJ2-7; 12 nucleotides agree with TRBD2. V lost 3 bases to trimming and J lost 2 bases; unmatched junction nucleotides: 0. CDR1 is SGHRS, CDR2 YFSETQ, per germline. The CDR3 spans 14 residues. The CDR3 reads CASSSSGGAYEQYF. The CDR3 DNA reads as TGCGCCAGCAGCTCTAGCGGGGGGGCCTACGAGCAGTACTTC.

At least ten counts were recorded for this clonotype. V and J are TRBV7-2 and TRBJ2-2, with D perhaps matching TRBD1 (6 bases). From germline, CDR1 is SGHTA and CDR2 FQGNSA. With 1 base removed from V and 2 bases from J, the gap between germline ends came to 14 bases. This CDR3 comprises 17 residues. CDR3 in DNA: TGTGCCAGCAGCTTAGGAGCTGTGACAGGAAACACCGGGGAGCTGTTTTTT. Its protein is CASSLGAVTGNTGELFF.

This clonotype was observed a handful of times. DNA for the CDR3: TGTGCCAGCAGCTCTCCCGCACAGGGAAGGATAAACTATGGCTACACCTTC. This gives the protein CASSSPAQGRINYGYTF. The chain carries TRBV7-8 and TRBJ1-2; TRBD1 might be the D (6 bases). The CDR3 is 17 residues long. Germline assignment: CDR1 SGHVS and CDR2 FQNEAQ. Trimming removed 4 bases at V and 2 bases at J, with 20 bases between.

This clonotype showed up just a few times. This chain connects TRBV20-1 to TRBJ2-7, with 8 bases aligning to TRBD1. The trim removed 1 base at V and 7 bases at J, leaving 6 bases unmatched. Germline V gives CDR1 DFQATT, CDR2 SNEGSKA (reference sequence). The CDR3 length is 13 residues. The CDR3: CSARARGRSEQYF. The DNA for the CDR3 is TGCAGTGCTAGAGCCAGGGGGCGTAGTGAGCAGTACTTC.

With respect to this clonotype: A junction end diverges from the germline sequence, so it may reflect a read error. CDR3: CASSIAGSNTGELFF. DNA of the CDR3: TGTGCTAGCAGTATAGCGGGATCGAACACCGGGGAGCTGTTTTTT. The chain combines TRBV7-7 with TRBJ2-2; 8 bases line up with TRBD2. The CDR3 extends over 15 amino acids. Germline-derived CDR1 and CDR2 are SSHAT and FNYEAQ (reference sequence).

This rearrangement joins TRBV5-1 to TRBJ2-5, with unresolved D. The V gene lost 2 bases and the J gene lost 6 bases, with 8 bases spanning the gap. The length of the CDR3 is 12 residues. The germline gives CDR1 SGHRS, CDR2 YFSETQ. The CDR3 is CASSLAPKTQYF. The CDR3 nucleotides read TGCGCCAGCAGCTTAGCGCCGAAGACCCAGTACTTC.

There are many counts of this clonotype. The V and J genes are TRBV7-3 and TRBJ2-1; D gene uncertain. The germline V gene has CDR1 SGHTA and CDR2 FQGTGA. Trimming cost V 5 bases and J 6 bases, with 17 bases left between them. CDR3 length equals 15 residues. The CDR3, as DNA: TGTGCCAGCAGCCCTTCGAACGAGGTTACCAATGAGCAGTTCTTC. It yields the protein CASSPSNEVTNEQFF.

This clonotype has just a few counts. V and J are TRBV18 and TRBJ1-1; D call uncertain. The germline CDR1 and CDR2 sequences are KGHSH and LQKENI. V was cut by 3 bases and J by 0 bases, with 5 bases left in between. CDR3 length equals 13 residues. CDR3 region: CASSPALNTEAFF. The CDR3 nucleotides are TGTGCCAGCTCACCTGCCCTGAACACTGAAGCTTTCTTT.